This T cell receptor beta chain was found in a study of T cells in Graves' hyperthyroidism and ophthalmopathy. The investigators amplified TCR beta CDR3 regions from RNA transcripts. HTBI primers were employed in a first-round RT-PCR of the TCR CDR3. TCRdb re-called the multiplex PCR reads through MiXCR, storing one row per CDR3 protein. The sample includes 330,000 or so distinct CDR3 sequences, 15% to 20% of them seen just once. Duration under 3 months, a NOSPECS grade of at least 4, and a Clinical Activity Score of at least 3 characterized the ophthalmopathy patients. This CDR3 is 16 amino acids long. Per the germline V gene, CDR1 is MGHRA and CDR2 is YSYEKL. V lost 2 bases and J 4 bases, leaving 17 bases between the germline ends. Study conclusions and caveats: The authors' 13 V-J model separated ophthalmopathy from stable hyperthyroidism. Onset of ophthalmopathy came a median around 7.1 months after the model predicted it.

In this sample, this clonotype turned up many times. The antigen is unknown. The source of this sequence is a woman aged 40 to 50 with Graves' ophthalmopathy. The chain carries TRBV4-1 and TRBJ1-2; weak D call: TRBD1 (5 bases). The sequenced sample consisted of blood. The CDR3 is CASSQTGAVRPYGYTF. In DNA form, the CDR3 reads TGCGCCAGCAGCCAAACTGGGGCCGTGAGGCCCTATGGCTACACCTTC.